The present T cell receptor (beta chain) was sequenced within a study of blood T cell repertoires in COVID-19. The wider study: The United States, Italy and Spain provided the acute and convalescent COVID-19 samples. PBMCs, B-cell-depleted T cells, or T cells provided the cDNA or gDNA that made up the material.

Authors' data handling: Quantification of nucleated cells was approximated via reference gene primer amplification. Sequenced by immunoSEQ multiplex PCR; TCRdb stores in-frame clones only, minus some. The D gene and trimming were derived from the DNA, and the V and J assignments and clone size from that table. The data show approximately 240,000 clones, about 80% seen once. V was pared by 1 base and J by 6 bases, with 6 bases of the junction left unmatched. Germline assignment: CDR1 LGHNA and CDR2 YNFKEQ. The CDR3 is made up of 17 amino acids. This sequence was found in a woman in her 30s who had recovered from COVID-19. V and J are TRBV4-2 and TRBJ2-2; 12 bases match TRBD2. Sequenced input: peripheral blood. CDR3 in amino acids: CASSQALAGGVAGELFF. The CDR3 DNA follows: TGTGCCAGCAGCCAAGCGCTAGCGGGAGGGGTGGCCGGGGAGCTGTTTTTT.